What follows are 26 T cell receptor beta chains derived from one specimen sequenced in a study of T cell responses to AZD1222 COVID-19 vaccine. The data were produced by immunoSEQ multiplex PCR, yet TCRdb's version contains in-frame clones alone and is incomplete. The sample has about 140,000 clones, 92% seen once. The sequencing here drew on peripheral blood, taken 28 days after the second AZD1222 dose. All receptors derive from an adult who received the AZD1222 COVID-19 vaccine.

The chain is built from TRBV24-1 and TRBJ2-3; the match to TRBD2 covers 10 bases. The CDR3 has 16 residues. The V segment lost 0 bases and the J segment 4 bases; nucleotides outside the gene matches: 3. The germline V gene has CDR1 KGHDR and CDR2 SFDVKD. The DNA for the CDR3 is TGTGCCACCAGTGATTTGCCTAGCGGGAGAGCAGATACGCAGTATTTT. It yields the protein CATSDLPSGRADTQYF.

This clone was seen a single time. This chain uses TRBV6-4 with TRBJ2-1, with 10 bases lining up with TRBD2. This CDR3 is 13 amino acids long. The germline gives CDR1 MRHNA, CDR2 SNTAGT. With V trimmed by 6 bases and J by 7 bases, 3 bases remained unmatched. The CDR3 nucleotides are TGTGCCAGCAGGGCTAGCGGGGGTAATGAGCAGTTCTTC. It is translated as CASRASGGNEQFF.

The V and J genes are TRBV7-9 and TRBJ2-5, with D hard to call. Germline lookup yields CDR1 SEHNR and CDR2 FQNEAQ (reference sequence). The ends were cut back, 7 bases at V and 5 bases at J, with 17 bases in the middle. This CDR3 contains 14 residues. The CDR3 region has the DNA TGTGCCAGCACCTTCGAACTATCGCGGGAGACCCAGTACTTC. The encoded protein is CASTFELSRETQYF.

The rearrangement links TRBV23-1 to TRBJ1-5; D is unresolved. TRBV23-1 is recorded as an ORF, its role being uncertain. V lost 2 bases and J lost 3, with 8 bases in between. CDR3 size: 14 residues. The CDR3 region is CASSQRRNNQPQHF. CDR3 DNA sequence: TGCGCCAGCAGTCAACGACGGAACAATCAGCCCCAGCATTTT.

In this sample, this clone turned up once. The rearrangement links TRBV19 to TRBJ1-4, with 8 bases that match TRBD1. The CDR3 runs to 15 residues. Germline loops: CDR1 LNHDA, CDR2 SQIVND (reference sequence). The trim removed 4 bases at V and 5 bases at J, leaving 6 bases unmatched. The CDR3 region is CASSTGQGPNEKLFF. CDR3 sequence (DNA): TGTGCCAGTAGTACCGGACAGGGCCCGAATGAAAAACTGTTTTTT.

The chain carries TRBV4-3 and TRBJ2-7, with D possibly matching TRBD2 (5 bases). V lost 1 base and J lost 3, with 16 bases in between. CDR3 length equals 16 residues. Germline V gives CDR1 LGHNA, CDR2 YSLEER. CDR3 residues: CASSQVPGSQFYEQYF. In DNA, the CDR3 is TGCGCCAGCAGCCAAGTTCCGGGGTCTCAGTTCTACGAGCAGTACTTC.

The V and J genes are TRBV28 and TRBJ1-1; no clear D gene. CDR1 is MDHEN, CDR2 SYDVKM, per germline. Trimming took off 6 bases at V and 5 bases at J, with 16 bases between the two ends. The CDR3 runs to 14 residues. Here the CDR3 reads CASRATPTATEAFF. In nucleotides, the CDR3 is TGTGCCAGCAGAGCTACGCCGACGGCTACTGAAGCTTTCTTT.

This clone was detected only once. The chain recombines TRBV7-6 with TRBJ2-2; 7 bases agree with TRBD1. V lost 2 bases to trimming and J lost 1 base; unmatched junction nucleotides: 1. This CDR3 is 15 amino acids long. CDR1 and CDR2 (germline): SGHVS, FNYEAQ. The CDR3 DNA follows: TGTGCCAGCAGCTTAAACAGGGGGAACACCGGGGAGCTGTTTTTT. Its translation is CASSLNRGNTGELFF.

Only a few counts were recorded for this clone. This chain joins TRBV7-9 and TRBJ1-3; D is perhaps TRBD1 (6 bases). CDR1 and CDR2 from the germline V gene are SEHNR and FQNEAQ (reference sequence). Deletions cut 1 base from V and 3 bases from J, with 10 bases between. This CDR3 region has 15 residues. CDR3 nucleotides: TGTGCCAGCAGCTTAGACGGGGGCAATGGAAACACCATATATTTT. Amino acid sequence: CASSLDGGNGNTIYF. Full variable domain (rest looked up from reference TRBV7-9 and TRBJ1-3): DTGVSQNPRHKITKRGQNVTFRCDPISEHNRLYWYRQTLGQGPEFLTYFQNEAQLEKSRLLSDRFSAERPKGSFSTLEIQRTEQGDSAMYLCASSLDGGNGNTIYFGEGSWLTVV.

This chain connects TRBV29-1 to TRBJ2-7; perhaps TRBD2 as D (6 bases). Germline-derived CDR1 and CDR2 are SQVTM and ANQGSEA. CDR3 length equals 13 residues. V shed 7 bases and J shed 3 bases, with 16 bases lying between them. The CDR3 spells CSASGLDNYEQYF. Written as DNA, the CDR3 is TGCAGCGCGTCGGGACTTGATAACTACGAGCAGTACTTC.

The rearrangement joins TRBV29-1 to TRBJ2-2; D remains unclear. From germline, CDR1 is SQVTM and CDR2 ANQGSEA. The CDR3 loop spans 15 amino acids. V was shortened by 2 bases and J by 5 bases, with 15 bases between the two germline ends. This chain's CDR3 is CSVEISGLPTGELFF. The CDR3 bases are TGCAGCGTTGAAATCTCAGGCTTACCTACCGGGGAGCTGTTTTTT.

The rearrangement joins TRBV7-2 to TRBJ2-4; unclear D gene. V was cut by 2 bases and J by 6 bases, with 8 bases left in between. The CDR3 spans 13 residues. Germline-derived CDR1 and CDR2 are SGHTA and FQGNSA. CDR3 DNA: TGTGCCAGCAGCTTACAGACCGCAAACATTCAGTACTTC. Its translation is CASSLQTANIQYF.

This chain uses TRBV3-1 (or the pseudogene TRBV3-2) with TRBJ1-1; D ambiguous. The germline V gene encodes CDR1 LGHDT and CDR2 YNNKEL (reference sequence). The CDR3 is 13 residues long. V was cut by 4 bases and J by 0 bases, with 6 bases left in between. CDR3 DNA: TGTGCCAGCAGCCGCAACTTGAACACTGAAGCTTTCTTT. This encodes CASSRNLNTEAFF.

This clone was detected once. This chain uses TRBV4-1 with TRBJ2-7, with 8 positions matching TRBD2. CDR1 is MGHRA and CDR2 is YSYEKL in the germline V gene. Trimming at V came to 3 bases and at J to 7 bases, leaving 8 bases not matched to a gene. The CDR3 extends over 14 amino acids. DNA for the CDR3: TGCGCCAGCAGCCATCCCGCCCGGGGGGGTGAGCAGTACTTC. Translated: CASSHPARGGEQYF.

The chain is built from TRBV28 and TRBJ2-5; 9 nucleotides match TRBD1. Germline V gene data show CDR1 as MDHEN and CDR2 as SYDVKM. This CDR3 is 13 amino acids long. V lost 7 bases, J lost 4 bases, and 4 bases stayed unmatched. Written as DNA, the CDR3 is TGTGCCAGCATAACAGGGGGCGTAGAGACCCAGTACTTC. Amino acids: CASITGGVETQYF.

The chain carries TRBV5-1 and TRBJ1-2; D is perhaps TRBD1 (5 bases). Trimming shortened V by 3 bases and J by 5 bases, and 14 bases separated the two germline ends. Germline assignment: CDR1 SGHRS and CDR2 YFSETQ. The CDR3 consists of 14 residues. The CDR3, as DNA: TGCGCCAGCAGCTACATCTCGGGGGAATATGGCTACACCTTC. This codes for CASSYISGEYGYTF.

The chain joins TRBV6-5 to TRBJ2-6; unclear D gene. The V end lost 5 bases, the J end lost 0 bases, and 5 bases lay between the germline ends. From germline, CDR1 is MNHEY and CDR2 SVGAGI. CDR3 length: 14 amino acids. CDR3 sequence: CASSKSSGANVLTF. Here the CDR3 DNA reads TGTGCCAGCAGTAAAAGCTCTGGGGCCAACGTCCTGACTTTC.

The rearrangement joins TRBV5-1 to TRBJ2-1; weak D call: TRBD2 (7 bases). The CDR3 contains 14 residues. V lost 2 bases to trimming and J lost 6 bases, with 12 bases between them. CDR1 and CDR2 (germline): SGHRS, YFSETQ. DNA of the CDR3: TGCGCCAGCAGCTTACAGGGCGGGGGCAATGAGCAGTTCTTC. Translation gives CASSLQGGGNEQFF.

The chain recombines TRBV6-2 or TRBV6-3 with TRBJ2-1, with D perhaps matching TRBD2 (5 bases). Germline lookup yields CDR1 MNHEY and CDR2 SVGEGT. The CDR3 has 12 amino acids. Trimming pared 5 bases from V and 7 bases from J, leaving 9 bases between. The CDR3 DNA sequence: TGTGCCAGCAGTACTAGTTTTAATGAGCAGTTCTTC. Translating gives CASSTSFNEQFF.

The V gene is TRBV6-5, the J gene TRBJ2-7; D remains ambiguous. The V end was cut by 0 bases, the J end by 5 bases, with 14 bases between. Germline V gives CDR1 MNHEY, CDR2 SVGAGI. The CDR3 covers 15 residues. The CDR3 reads CASSYSFFEADEQYF. The CDR3 coding sequence is TGTGCCAGCAGTTACTCCTTTTTTGAGGCCGACGAGCAGTACTTC.

The chain combines TRBV16 with TRBJ2-3; D gene uncertain. V gave up 1 base and J gave up 4 bases, with 3 bases separating them. CDR1 is KGHSY and CDR2 is FQNENV in the germline V gene. The CDR3 sequence is 12 residues long. CDR3 in amino acids: CASSQYPDTQYF. CDR3 DNA: TGTGCCAGCAGCCAATACCCAGATACGCAGTATTTT.

This clone was observed once. The chain joins TRBV27 to TRBJ1-2, with a weak D call TRBD1 (6 bases). The CDR3 loop spans 14 amino acids. V shed 3 bases and J shed 7 bases, with 15 bases lying between them. Germline-derived CDR1 and CDR2 are MNHEY and SMNVEV (reference sequence). The CDR3 spells CASSLETGLGGYTF. CDR3 DNA sequence: TGTGCCAGCAGTTTGGAGACAGGTCTTGGTGGCTACACCTTC.

CDR3 coding DNA: TGTGCCAGCAGTGCTAGGACAGGGCTAGAGAAACTGTTTTTT. Translation: CASSARTGLEKLFF. The rearrangement joins TRBV2 to TRBJ1-4, with 8 bases identical to TRBD1. Trimming at V came to 4 bases and at J to 11 bases, leaving 9 bases not matched to a gene. The germline CDR1 and CDR2 sequences are SNHLY and FYNNEI. This CDR3 has 14 residues.

The rearrangement joins TRBV10-3 to TRBJ2-2; D gene unclear. Germline V gene sequence: CDR1 ENHRY, CDR2 SYGVKD. V gave up 2 bases and J gave up 4 bases, with 8 bases separating them. This CDR3 has 14 residues. The CDR3 nucleotides read TGTGCCATCAGTGAGGACGGATTCACCGGGGAGCTGTTTTTT. Translating it yields CAISEDGFTGELFF.

This chain connects TRBV6-5 to TRBJ2-1; perhaps TRBD2 as D (5 bases). The CDR3 spans 16 residues. Germline CDR1 MNHEY, CDR2 SVGAGI. V shed 0 bases and J shed 7 bases, with 16 bases lying between them. The CDR3 loop reads CASSYSTGRITNEQFF. Here the CDR3 DNA reads TGTGCCAGCAGTTACTCGACGGGAAGAATAACAAATGAGCAGTTCTTC.

The chain joins TRBV19 to TRBJ1-5; a possible D gene is TRBD1 (5 bases). V was cut by 0 bases and J by 7 bases, with 13 bases left in between. The CDR3 loop spans 15 amino acids. Germline V gene lookup returns CDR1 LNHDA and CDR2 SQIVND (reference sequence). CDR3 protein: CASSIEEAGFQPQHF. CDR3 sequence (DNA): TGTGCCAGTAGTATAGAGGAGGCAGGGTTCCAGCCCCAGCATTTT. The whole variable domain, remainder taken from reference TRBV19 and TRBJ1-5, is DGGITQSPKYLFRKEGQNVTLSCEQNLNHDAMYWYRQDPGQGLRLIYYSQIVNDFQKGDIAEGYSVSREKKESFPLTVTSAQKNPTAFYLCASSIEEAGFQPQHFGDGTRLSIL.